One and the same sample provided the 11 T cell receptor beta chains below, sequenced in a study of long-term antiretroviral therapy in people with HIV. The libraries were made with immunoSEQ v3.0 at survey level. The table came from immunoSEQ multiplex PCR; TCRdb's copy has only in-frame clones and leaves some out. The table shows about 14,000 clones, with around 84% occurring only once. The sequencing here drew on unsorted PBMCs, taken 0.4 years after starting antiretroviral therapy. The receptor source for this set is a man aged 25-45 years with HIV.

V gene TRBV27 combines with J gene TRBJ2-7; D is ambiguous. The CDR3 consists of 12 residues. CDR1 is MNHEY and CDR2 is SMNVEV in the germline V gene (reference sequence). The ends were cut back, 6 bases at V and 7 bases at J, with 13 bases in the middle. For the CDR3, the DNA is TGTGCCAGCAGCGCGACCCGGTTTGAGCAGTACTTC. Amino acids: CASSATRFEQYF.

The chain couples TRBV19 to TRBJ2-3; D is perhaps TRBD1 or TRBD2 (5 bases each). The CDR3 extends over 13 amino acids. CDR1 LNHDA and CDR2 SQIVND come from the germline V gene (reference sequence). Trimming removed 1 base from V and 4 bases from J, with 6 bases in between. The CDR3 region has the DNA TGTGCCAGTAGTATAGTGGGGGCAGATACGCAGTATTTT. As protein: CASSIVGADTQYF.

This chain uses TRBV2 with TRBJ2-1, with TRBD2 matching over 13 bases. Trimming at V came to 4 bases and at J to 4 bases, leaving 4 bases not matched to a gene. This CDR3 comprises 16 residues. CDR1 SNHLY and CDR2 FYNNEI come from the germline V gene. CDR3 in amino acids: CASSAPGLAGYNEQFF. The CDR3 nucleotides are TGTGCCAGCAGTGCGCCGGGACTAGCGGGATACAATGAGCAGTTCTTC. The full variable domain, with the rest looked up from reference TRBV2 and TRBJ2-1, is EPEVTQTPSHQVTQMGQEVILRCVPISNHLYFYWYRQILGQKVEFLVSFYNNEISEKSEIFDDQFSVERPDGSNFTLKIRSTKLEDSAMYFCASSAPGLAGYNEQFFGPGTRLTVL.

This clone came up a few times. The chain uses TRBV19 and TRBJ2-7; 8 bases align to TRBD1. The CDR3 contains 15 residues. CDR1 and CDR2 (germline): LNHDA, SQIVND (reference sequence). Trimming removed 4 bases from V and 3 bases from J; junction bases left unmatched: 8. The CDR3 nucleotides read TGTGCCAGTAGTACAGCAGGGGGCTTGGGCTACGAGCAGTACTTC. Its translation: CASSTAGGLGYEQYF.

V is TRBV10-2 and J is TRBJ1-1; no firm D call. CDR1 WSHSY and CDR2 SAAADI come from the germline V gene. With 7 bases removed from V and 0 bases from J, the gap between germline ends came to 9 bases. The CDR3 length is 13 residues. CDR3 residues: CASMRAMNTEAFF. The CDR3 DNA reads as TGCGCCAGCATGAGAGCGATGAACACTGAAGCTTTCTTT.

V usage is TRBV11-2 and J usage is TRBJ2-7; 8 nucleotides line up with TRBD1. V gave up 5 bases and J gave up 4 bases; unmatched junction bases: 22. Germline V gene sequence: CDR1 SGHAT, CDR2 FQNNGV. This CDR3 has 19 amino acids. DNA of the CDR3: TGTGCCAGCAGCCCCTATTCAACCGGACAGGGACACCTCGGATACGAGCAGTACTTC. Translating it yields CASSPYSTGQGHLGYEQYF. The variable domain in full, with the rest retrieved from reference TRBV11-2 and TRBJ2-7, is EAGVAQSPRYKIIEKRQSVAFWCNPISGHATLYWYQQILGQGPKLLIQFQNNGVVDDSQLPKDRFSAERLKGVDSTLKIQPAKLEDSAVYLCASSPYSTGQGHLGYEQYFGPGTRLTVT.

The V gene is TRBV16, the J gene TRBJ2-7, with D possibly TRBD1 on 5 matching bases. The CDR3 contains 14 residues. The V and J ends lost 4 bases and 3 bases respectively, with 13 bases between them. CDR1 and CDR2 from the germline V gene are KGHSY and FQNENV. As DNA, the CDR3 is TGTGCCAGCAGCCTCAGGGATTATGGCTACGAGCAGTACTTC. Translation gives CASSLRDYGYEQYF.

This chain uses TRBV19 with TRBJ2-5, with TRBD2 matching over 16 bases. CDR1 LNHDA and CDR2 SQIVND come from the germline V gene (reference sequence). The length of the CDR3 is 18 residues. The V gene end was trimmed by 4 bases and the J gene end by 5 bases; junction bases not matched to a gene: 10. CDR3 DNA sequence: TGTGCCAGTAGTACGGGGACTAGCGGGGGGGCTTATTGGGAGACCCAGTACTTC. As protein: CASSTGTSGGAYWETQYF.

The CDR3 coding sequence is TGTGCCAGCAGTTTTTCGACTGGTGAAGCTTTCTTT. It translates to CASSFSTGEAFF. The chain is built from TRBV5-8 and TRBJ1-1; D is undetermined. Trimming shortened V by 5 bases and J by 7 bases, and 12 bases separated the two germline ends. This CDR3 is 12 amino acids long. Per germline, CDR1 SGHTS and CDR2 YDEGEE.

The genes are TRBV5-4 and TRBJ2-7; TRBD2 agrees at 12 bases. This CDR3 comprises 15 residues. The V and J ends lost 4 bases and 6 bases, in that order; junction bases with no gene match: 8. Per germline, CDR1 SGHNT and CDR2 YYREEE (reference sequence). CDR3 sequence reads: CASSRGLAGKGEQYF. The CDR3 DNA reads as TGTGCCAGCAGCAGAGGACTAGCGGGGAAGGGCGAGCAGTACTTC.

The chain employs TRBV13 and TRBJ2-2; 7 nucleotides line up with TRBD1. This CDR3 comprises 16 residues. The trim removed 5 bases at V and 1 base at J, leaving 7 bases unmatched. From germline, CDR1 is PRHDT and CDR2 FYEKMQ (reference sequence). The CDR3, as DNA: TGTGCCAGCAGCAACACAGGGGCGGTGAACACCGGGGAGCTGTTTTTT. Amino acid sequence: CASSNTGAVNTGELFF.